The source of this T cell receptor beta chain is a study of blood T cell repertoires in COVID-19. The CDR3 is made up of 13 amino acids. Trimming removed 3 bases at V and 6 bases at J, with 10 bases between. The method was immunoSEQ multiplex PCR; TCRdb's version includes in-frame clones alone and lacks a portion of them. The sample carries hundreds of thousands of clones, 85% to 90% recorded once. The chain joins TRBV23-1 to TRBJ2-3; D ambiguous. TRBV23-1 is classed as an ORF, of uncertain function. The receptor's source is a woman aged 25 to 39 with acute or convalescent COVID-19. Sequencing was done on a sample of peripheral blood. The CDR3, as DNA: TGCGCCAGCAGTCACCCTCAGAGGGATACGCAGTATTTT. This sequence encodes CASSHPQRDTQYF.